The T cell receptor (beta chain) described here comes from a study of blood T cell repertoires in COVID-19. As originally analysed: It was from reference gene primer amplification that nucleated cell counts were estimated. TCRdb's copy holds only in-frame clones and misses some; the assay was immunoSEQ multiplex PCR. V and J calls and clone size are copied from that table; D and trimming were computed from the DNA. In the table there are under 300,000 clones, more than 75% of which are singletons. The germline gives CDR1 MGHRA, CDR2 YSYEKL. The CDR3 is made up of 16 amino acids. Losses at the gene ends were 4 bases for V and 0 bases for J; bases not matched to a gene: 5.

This TCR derives from a woman aged 55-69 years with active or convalescent COVID-19. The J gene is TRBJ2-7, the V gene TRBV4-1; 11 bases map to TRBD2. Sequenced sample: peripheral blood. This chain's CDR3 is CASSLLTSGVSYEQYF. The CDR3, as DNA: TGCGCCAGCAGCCTCCTGACTAGCGGGGTCTCCTACGAGCAGTACTTC.